This T cell receptor beta chain emerged from a study of T-cell reconstitution after alpha-beta-depleted transplantation in children (dated by TCRdb to about 2016). About the investigation overall: T-cell immune reconstitution after TCRalphabeta/CD19-depleted allogeneic hematopoietic cell transplantation in children was quantitatively tracked in the study by means of TCR repertoire profiling.

This clonotype has at least ten counts. The target of this receptor is not known. The input lacks base qualities; no much larger clone sits a single base away. To prepare the library, PCR was applied. The sample was run on an Illumina HiSeq 2500. TCR libraries were prepared with molecular barcoding, using unique molecular identifiers to normalize TCRbeta repertoire quantification. TCRdb passed the public sequencing reads through fastp at Q25 and MiXCR, retaining productive beta sequences. Every entry covers one CDR3 protein and lists the most common genes and DNA from its rows. For this sample there are more than 85,000 distinct CDR3 sequences; approximately 10% appear just once. Around 8.2% of the sample is taken by the ten largest. V is reduced by 6 bases and J by 4 bases, leaving a spacing of 11 bases between them. There are 13 amino acids in the CDR3, from cysteine to phenylalanine inclusive. Here the CDR3 DNA is all that survives: 39 bases in frame from base 1. For CDR1 and CDR2, the germline V gene lists SGHRS and YFSETQ.

Sequenced here: PBMCs from the stem cell graft donor, sampled from the stem cell graft. This receptor was obtained from a human donor who donated a stem cell graft to a child with acute lymphoblastic leukemia. The rearrangement combines TRBV5-1 with TRBJ2-1; matching of 6 bases hints at TRBD1 as the D gene. The base sequence is TGCGCCAGCAAACAGGGCGGGTACAATGAGCAGTTCTTC. Its amino acids are CASKQGGYNEQFF.